This T cell receptor (beta chain) is drawn from a study of early T cells in non-severe SARS-CoV-2 infection. Overall study: Sequencing input comprised bulk RNA from unsorted whole blood; chain pairing was not available.

Unique molecular identifier tags were affixed to discrete cDNA molecules. TCRdb re-called the 5' RACE reads with MiXCR, one entry per CDR3 protein. The table shows approximately 84,000 distinct CDR3 sequences, with under 15% occurring only once. Input material: whole blood. The clonotype originates from an adult who was a healthcare worker with PCR-confirmed SARS-CoV-2 infection or an uninfected control (not recorded which).

For the CDR3, the DNA is TGTGCCAGCAGTGGCGGCGGGAGGGCCGTCAGTGAGCAGTTCTTC. This translates into CASSGGGRAVSEQFF. The chain is built from TRBV2 and TRBJ2-1; 9 bases match TRBD2. J lost 9 bases, V lost 4 bases, and 10 bases had no gene match. Germline V CDR1 and CDR2: SNHLY, FYNNEI. The CDR3 extends over 15 amino acids.